A single sample gave rise to the 22 T cell receptor beta chains below, sequenced in a study of blood T cell repertoires in COVID-19. Only in-frame clones appear in the TCRdb table, and some are missing; sequencing was by immunoSEQ multiplex PCR. The table lists a few hundred thousand clones, 65% to 90% of them singletons. Material for sequencing was PBMCs or T cells enriched from blood (not recorded which). These receptors came from a middle-aged woman with acute COVID-19.

The V and J genes are TRBV19 and TRBJ2-1; TRBD2 matches 10 bases. Germline trimming cut 7 bases from V and 9 bases from J; bases unmatched to any gene: 9. Germline V lookup: CDR1 LNHDA, CDR2 SQIVND (reference sequence). The CDR3 has 14 amino acids. The chain's CDR3 is CASKDSGRGGEQFF. Written as DNA, the CDR3 is TGTGCCAGTAAGGACAGCGGGAGGGGTGGTGAGCAGTTCTTC.

This clone showed up just once. J is TRBJ1-1 and V is TRBV28; possibly TRBD1 for D (5 bases). V lost 3 bases and J 1 base, leaving 15 bases between the germline ends. This CDR3 has 16 residues. Per germline, CDR1 MDHEN and CDR2 SYDVKM. The CDR3 DNA is TGTGCCAGCAGTTTCCAGGGCTTGGGGCCGAACACTGAAGCTTTCTTT. Translation gives CASSFQGLGPNTEAFF.

The J gene is TRBJ1-5, the V gene TRBV27, with 11 bases that match TRBD1. The germline V gene has CDR1 MNHEY and CDR2 SMNVEV (reference sequence). The CDR3 is 14 residues long. With 6 bases clipped from V and 6 bases from J, the junction kept 4 bases outside the gene matches. The CDR3 DNA reads TGTGCCAGCAGACCCGGACAGGGGGCTCAGCCCCAGCATTTT. Encoded protein: CASRPGQGAQPQHF.

The rearrangement links TRBV12-3 or TRBV12-4 to TRBJ1-3; D is unclear. V was pared by 2 bases and J by 4 bases, with 3 bases between. The CDR3 extends over 12 amino acids. This CDR3 is CASSLQGNTIYF. CDR3 in DNA: TGTGCCAGCAGTTTACAGGGAAACACCATATATTTT.

CDR3 nucleotide sequence: TGTGCCAGCAGTCCACAGGGGGCGGCCACTGAAGCTTTCTTT. It codes for CASSPQGAATEAFF. The rearrangement joins TRBV28 to TRBJ1-1; 9 bases agree with TRBD1. This CDR3 is built from 14 residues. Germline V gives CDR1 MDHEN, CDR2 SYDVKM. With V trimmed by 5 bases and J by 4 bases, 5 bases remained unmatched.

The gene calls are TRBV5-6 and TRBJ2-7; 7 bases line up with TRBD1. With 1 base clipped from V and 3 bases from J, the junction kept 1 base outside the gene matches. This CDR3 has 13 residues. Germline CDR1 is SGHDT and CDR2 is YYEEEE. CDR3 nucleotides: TGTGCCAGCAGCTTGAGGGACAGCTACGAGCAGTACTTC. It encodes CASSLRDSYEQYF.

The V call is TRBV14, the J call TRBJ1-2; tentative D call: TRBD1 (5 bases). With 0 bases removed from V and 6 bases from J, the gap between germline ends came to 14 bases. The CDR3 loop spans 15 amino acids. Germline V gives CDR1 SGHDN, CDR2 FVKESK. Written as DNA, the CDR3 is TGTGCCAGCAGCCAAGATGTCTGGGGAGGGGATGGCTACACCTTC. This translates into CASSQDVWGGDGYTF.

The chain recombines TRBV11-2 with TRBJ2-6; 8 bases line up with TRBD1. This CDR3 region has 19 residues. Germline CDR1 SGHAT, CDR2 FQNNGV. Trimming at V came to 0 bases and at J to 0 bases, leaving 7 bases not matched to a gene. This CDR3 is CASSLEPGQAISGANVLTF. CDR3 bases: TGTGCCAGCAGCTTAGAACCGGGACAGGCGATCTCTGGGGCCAACGTCCTGACTTTC.

This clone was found a few times. This rearrangement joins TRBV2 to TRBJ2-7; 7 nucleotides line up with TRBD2. CDR3 length equals 15 residues. J gave up 1 base and V 3 bases, and 6 bases lay outside the gene matches. Germline CDR1 SNHLY, CDR2 FYNNEI. The CDR3 spells CASSDPSGASYEQYF. CDR3 nucleotide sequence: TGTGCCAGCAGTGACCCTAGCGGCGCATCCTACGAGCAGTACTTC.

This clone was observed a handful of times. The gene calls are TRBV19 and TRBJ2-1, with D possibly being TRBD1 (5 bases). This CDR3 comprises 17 residues. The V end lost 1 base, the J end lost 0 bases, and 13 bases lay between the germline ends. The germline V gene has CDR1 LNHDA and CDR2 SQIVND (reference sequence). CDR3: CASSIGGRVSSYNEQFF. CDR3 coding DNA: TGTGCCAGTAGTATAGGCGGCAGGGTTTCCTCCTACAATGAGCAGTTCTTC.

The gene calls are TRBV11-2 and TRBJ2-2; 15 bases match TRBD2. J gave up 4 bases and V 4 bases, and 10 bases lay outside the gene matches. The CDR3 extends over 19 amino acids. Germline CDR1 is SGHAT and CDR2 is FQNNGV. The CDR3, as DNA: TGTGCCAGCAGCTCCCTCGGACTAGCGGGAGGGCCCAGCACCGGGGAGCTGTTTTTT. Translating gives CASSSLGLAGGPSTGELFF.

This chain links TRBV6-2 or TRBV6-3 with TRBJ2-2, with 7 bases aligning to TRBD1. Germline CDR1 is MNHEY and CDR2 is SVGEGT. CDR3 length: 15 amino acids. V trimming: 5 bases; J trimming: 0 bases; junction bases outside the gene matches: 3. In DNA form, the CDR3 reads TGTGCCAGCAGTAGGGGGACAGCGAACACCGGGGAGCTGTTTTTT. It codes for CASSRGTANTGELFF.

The V call is TRBV14, the J call TRBJ2-7, with TRBD2 as a possible D gene (5 bases). In germline, CDR1 is SGHDN, CDR2 FVKESK. The CDR3 runs to 16 residues. The V gene lost 2 bases and the J gene lost 3 bases, with 17 bases spanning the gap. The CDR3 region is CASSQRQYRTYYEQYF. CDR3 DNA sequence: TGTGCCAGCAGCCAACGCCAATACCGGACTTACTACGAGCAGTACTTC.

V is TRBV24-1 and J is TRBJ2-3; D is perhaps TRBD1 (6 bases). V lost 0 bases to trimming and J lost 3 bases, with 6 bases between them. The germline gives CDR1 KGHDR, CDR2 SFDVKD. CDR3 length equals 14 residues. The CDR3 sequence: CATSDLQGTDTQYF. As DNA, the CDR3 is TGTGCCACCAGTGATTTGCAGGGGACAGATACGCAGTATTTT.

V usage is TRBV6-6 and J usage is TRBJ2-5; 8 nucleotides align to TRBD2. J lost 4 bases, V lost 7 bases, and 2 bases had no gene match. The CDR3 spans 12 residues. Germline lookup yields CDR1 MNHNY and CDR2 SVGAGI (reference sequence). DNA for the CDR3: TGTGCCAGCATGGCGGGAGGAGAGACCCAGTACTTC. Its protein product is CASMAGGETQYF.

The chain is built from TRBV7-2 and TRBJ1-2; D is undetermined. Trimming removed 0 bases at V and 8 bases at J, with 10 bases between. This CDR3 has 13 residues. The V gene's germline CDR1 is SGHTA and CDR2 FQGNSA. The CDR3 DNA reads as TGTGCCAGCAGCTTAGCCCCCGGGAGGGGCTACACCTTC. Its translation is CASSLAPGRGYTF.

The chain carries TRBV7-6 and TRBJ2-2; D is unclear. The CDR3 is made up of 15 amino acids. Germline loops: CDR1 SGHVS, CDR2 FNYEAQ. V was clipped by 2 bases and J by 0 bases, with 7 bases between them. CDR3 nucleotide sequence: TGTGCCAGCAGCTTAACTCCATCGAACACCGGGGAGCTGTTTTTT. This sequence encodes CASSLTPSNTGELFF.

The gene calls are TRBV9 and TRBJ2-7, with D tentatively TRBD1 (5 bases). The CDR3 covers 12 residues. Germline V gene lookup returns CDR1 SGDLS and CDR2 YYNGEE. Trimming removed 10 bases at V and 0 bases at J, with 11 bases between. CDR3 region: CAPRGHSYEQYF. CDR3 DNA: TGTGCCCCTAGGGGCCACTCCTACGAGCAGTACTTC.

This clone showed up just once. This chain connects TRBV10-1 to TRBJ2-1, with 8 bases aligning to TRBD2. The CDR3 is made up of 16 amino acids. Unmatched junction bases numbered 4, after V lost 3 bases and J lost 0 bases. Germline lookup yields CDR1 WNHNN and CDR2 SYGVQD (reference sequence). CDR3 in amino acids: CASSESGGSSYNEQFF. Written as DNA, the CDR3 is TGCGCCAGCAGTGAAAGCGGGGGTAGCTCCTACAATGAGCAGTTCTTC.

A single count supports this clone. This rearrangement joins TRBV4-3 to TRBJ2-1; 11 positions match TRBD2. The germline V gene has CDR1 LGHNA and CDR2 YSLEER. With V trimmed by 0 bases and J by 13 bases, 8 bases remained unmatched. CDR3 length: 15 residues. CDR3 sequence (DNA): TGCGCCAGCAGCCAAGAACTAGCGGGAGTCCCCTTTCAGTTCTTC. Protein sequence: CASSQELAGVPFQFF.

The V call is TRBV4-2, the J call TRBJ2-4, with TRBD2 matching 8 bases. CDR3 size: 19 residues. From germline, CDR1 is LGHNA and CDR2 YNFKEQ. V shed 1 base and J 1 base; nucleotides not matched to a gene: 12. The CDR3 coding sequence is TGTGCCAGCAGCCAAGGGCTGACGGGGGGGGTGAAGGCCAAAAACATTCAGTACTTC. This codes for CASSQGLTGGVKAKNIQYF.

This chain uses TRBV7-9 with TRBJ2-2, with D hard to call. V lost 8 bases, J lost 2 bases, and 18 bases lay in between. Germline assignment: CDR1 SEHNR and CDR2 FQNEAQ (reference sequence). The CDR3 is 16 residues long. The CDR3 loop reads CASGSPGVRNTGELFF. In DNA form, the CDR3 reads TGTGCCAGCGGATCCCCCGGAGTAAGAAACACCGGGGAGCTGTTTTTT.